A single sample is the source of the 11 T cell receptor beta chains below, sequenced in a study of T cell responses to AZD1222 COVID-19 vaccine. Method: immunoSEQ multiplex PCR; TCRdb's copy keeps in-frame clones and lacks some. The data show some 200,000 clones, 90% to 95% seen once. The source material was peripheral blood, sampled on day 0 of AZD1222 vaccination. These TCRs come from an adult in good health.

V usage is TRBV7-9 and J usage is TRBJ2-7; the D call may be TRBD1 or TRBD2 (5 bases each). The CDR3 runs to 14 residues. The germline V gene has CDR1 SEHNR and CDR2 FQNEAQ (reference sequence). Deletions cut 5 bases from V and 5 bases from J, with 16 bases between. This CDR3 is CASSDGTYSHEQYF. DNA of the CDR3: TGTGCCAGCAGCGACGGGACCTATTCCCACGAGCAGTACTTC.

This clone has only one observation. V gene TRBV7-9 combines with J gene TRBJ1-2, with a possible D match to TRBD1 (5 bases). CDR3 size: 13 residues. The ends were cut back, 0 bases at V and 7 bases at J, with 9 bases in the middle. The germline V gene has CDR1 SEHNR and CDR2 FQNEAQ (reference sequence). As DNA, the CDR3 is TGTGCCAGCAGCTTAGCCGGGACGGTTGGCTACACCTTC. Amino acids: CASSLAGTVGYTF.

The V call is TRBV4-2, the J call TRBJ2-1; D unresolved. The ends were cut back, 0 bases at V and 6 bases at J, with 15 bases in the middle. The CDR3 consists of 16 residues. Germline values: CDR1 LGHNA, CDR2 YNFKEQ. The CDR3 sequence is CASSQESQGPRNEQFF. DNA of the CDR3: TGTGCCAGCAGCCAAGAGTCGCAAGGGCCGCGCAATGAGCAGTTCTTC.

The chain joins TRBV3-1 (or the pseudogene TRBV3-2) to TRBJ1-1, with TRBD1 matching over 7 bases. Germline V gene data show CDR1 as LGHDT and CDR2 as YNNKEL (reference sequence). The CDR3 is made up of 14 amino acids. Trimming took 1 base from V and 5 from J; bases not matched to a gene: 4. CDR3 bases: TGTGCCAGCAGCCAAGTAGACAGGGAAACTGAAGCTTTCTTT. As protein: CASSQVDRETEAFF.

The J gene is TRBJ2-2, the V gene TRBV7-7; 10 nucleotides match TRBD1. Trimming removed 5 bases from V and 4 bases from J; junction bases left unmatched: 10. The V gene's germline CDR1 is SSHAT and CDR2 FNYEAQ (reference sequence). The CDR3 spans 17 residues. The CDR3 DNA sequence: TGTGCCAGCAGCAAAGACAGGGGGCTTTACGGCACCGGGGAGCTGTTTTTT. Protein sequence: CASSKDRGLYGTGELFF.

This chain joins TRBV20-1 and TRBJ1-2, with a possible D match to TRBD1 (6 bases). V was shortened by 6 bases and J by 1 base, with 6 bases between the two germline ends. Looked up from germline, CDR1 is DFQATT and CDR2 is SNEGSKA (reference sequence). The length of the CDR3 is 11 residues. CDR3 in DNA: TGCAGTGCGGACAGTAACTATGGCTACACCTTC. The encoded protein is CSADSNYGYTF.

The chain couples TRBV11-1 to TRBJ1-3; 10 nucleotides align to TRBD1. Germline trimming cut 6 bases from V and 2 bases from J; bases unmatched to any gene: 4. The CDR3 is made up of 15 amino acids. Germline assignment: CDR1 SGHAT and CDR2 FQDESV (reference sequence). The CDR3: CASSTGTGAGNTIYF. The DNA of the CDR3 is TGTGCCAGCAGTACCGGGACAGGGGCTGGAAACACCATATATTTT.

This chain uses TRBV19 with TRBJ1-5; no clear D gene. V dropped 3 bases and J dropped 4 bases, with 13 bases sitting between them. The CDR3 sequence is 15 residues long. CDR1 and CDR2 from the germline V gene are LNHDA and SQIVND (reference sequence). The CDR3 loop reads CASSIGGRRNQPQHF. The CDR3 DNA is TGTGCCAGTAGTATTGGTGGACGGAGGAATCAGCCCCAGCATTTT.

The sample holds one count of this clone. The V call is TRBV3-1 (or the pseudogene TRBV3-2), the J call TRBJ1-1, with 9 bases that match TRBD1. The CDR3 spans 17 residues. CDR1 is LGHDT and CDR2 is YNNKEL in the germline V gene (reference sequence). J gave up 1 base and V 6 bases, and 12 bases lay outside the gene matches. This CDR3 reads CASSHLPGQGKNTEAFF. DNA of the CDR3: TGTGCCAGCAGTCATCTGCCCGGACAGGGGAAGAACACTGAAGCTTTCTTT.

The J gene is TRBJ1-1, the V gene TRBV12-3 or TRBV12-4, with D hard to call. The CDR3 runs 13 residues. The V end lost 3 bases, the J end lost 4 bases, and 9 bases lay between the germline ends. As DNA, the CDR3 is TGTGCCAGCAGTTTCCAGGCGGGCACTGAAGCTTTCTTT. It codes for CASSFQAGTEAFF.

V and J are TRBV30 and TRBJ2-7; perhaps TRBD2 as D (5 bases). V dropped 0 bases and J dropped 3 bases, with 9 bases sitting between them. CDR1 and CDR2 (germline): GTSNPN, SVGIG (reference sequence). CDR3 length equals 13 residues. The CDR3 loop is CAWSVYRDYEQYF. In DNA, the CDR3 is TGTGCCTGGAGTGTCTACCGGGACTACGAGCAGTACTTC.